This record looks at one T cell receptor beta chain sequence and its context. Its antigen is unknown. Base qualities are not provided; no much larger clone lies one nucleotide away. This record comes from a study of cytotoxic CD8 clonotypes in ibrutinib-treated CLL (dated by TCRdb to about 2021). Study-wide context: In this cohort, 15 patients were treatment-naive and fewer than 13 were relapsed/refractory, while around 18 had unmutated IGHV. Samples averaged roughly 260,000 productive templates and some 96,000 productive rearrangements. Cryopreserved peripheral blood mononuclear cells were collected at three points: before therapy, at response, and at either sustained remission or disease progression. Responses were partial in around 25 patients and complete in 2; after median approximately 66 months follow-up, 14 stayed in remission and roughly twelve progressed. The response samples were drawn at a median of approximately 11 months into treatment, with a range of about 6 to 36 months. Of the 90 or so people in the trial, roughly 27 had longitudinal samples available. The research as a whole found: An increase in clonality was observed at ibrutinib response, with clonality remaining stable during sustained remission and falling back toward baseline at progression. Baseline clonality exceeded that of age-matched healthy donors and correlated strongly with circulating CD8+ T-cell counts. Sustained-remission and progressing patients did not have matched sampling times, and lymph node repertoires were not examined. Public clonotypes were rare and either contracted or stayed stable during treatment, and the rise in clonality at ibrutinib response reflected the expansion of private clonotypes.

After removal of 0 bases from V and 5 bases from J, the junction retains 5 bases not matched to a gene. As encoded in the germline V gene, CDR1 is SGHRS while CDR2 is YFSETQ. The CDR3 spans 15 residues, from the cysteine through the phenylalanine. The only DNA kept is the CDR3, 45 bases in frame from the first base. For TCR beta library preparation, about 2 micrograms of genomic DNA was extracted from cryopreserved PBMCs. Longitudinal blood samples from CLL patients on ibrutinib monotherapy underwent high-throughput TCR beta sequencing. The patients were enrolled in a single-center, open-label phase 2 trial of ibrutinib monotherapy. Each clonotype received, on average, around 9.6x coverage in deep resolution sequencing performed on a MiSeq, where the target depth lay between 1 in 1 million and 1 in 200,000 T cells. The immunoSEQ hsTCRB Kit was used to generate TCR beta libraries. On the authors' methods: The data were analyzed with ImmunoSEQ Analyzer and ImmunoSEQ Data Assistant, and V, D and J gene assignments followed IMGT definitions. Clonality, with values ranging from 0 to 1, was calculated as one minus the normalized Shannon entropy of productive rearrangement frequencies. Only overrepresented clonotypes making up at least 0.05% of the repertoire of each patient were included in the public clonotype analysis. Approximately 13 age-matched healthy donor repertoires from immuneACCESS served as clonality controls. TCRdb retrieved this table from immuneACCESS and kept in-frame rearrangements only. Not all clones are present; in checked studies, unresolved V genes account for under half, and no reason is known for the remainder. D and trimming come from the DNA, and the V and J calls and clone size come from that table. Across this sample there are about 86,000 clones, with 85% to 90% seen only once. The ten largest clones add up to around 5.4% of the sample.

This sequence originates from a human donor with chronic lymphocytic leukemia. This sample comprised PBMCs, obtained before ibrutinib treatment. This receptor chain uses TRBV5-1 and TRBJ2-1, and TRBD2 aligns with 7 junction nucleotides. The encoded CDR3 is CASSLVGGSDNEQFF. DNA sequence: TGCGCCAGCAGCTTGGTTGGCGGGAGTGACAATGAGCAGTTCTTC. Where the CDR3 stops, the reference TRBV5-1 and TRBJ2-1 genes take over; the full variable domain is KAGVTQTPRYLIKTRGQQVTLSCSPISGHRSVSWYQQTPGQGLQFLFEYFSETQRNKGNFPGRFSGRQFSNSRSEMNVSTLELGDSALYLCASSLVGGSDNEQFFGPGTRLTVL.